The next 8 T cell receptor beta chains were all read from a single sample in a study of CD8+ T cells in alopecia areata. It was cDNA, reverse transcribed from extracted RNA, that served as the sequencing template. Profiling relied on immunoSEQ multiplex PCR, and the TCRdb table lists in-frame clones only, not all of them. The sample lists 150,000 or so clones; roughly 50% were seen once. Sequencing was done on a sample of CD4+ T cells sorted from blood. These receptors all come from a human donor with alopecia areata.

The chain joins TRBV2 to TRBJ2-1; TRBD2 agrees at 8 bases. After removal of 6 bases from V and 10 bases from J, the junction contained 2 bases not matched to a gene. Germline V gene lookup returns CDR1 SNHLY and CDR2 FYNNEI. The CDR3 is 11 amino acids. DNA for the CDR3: TGTGCCAGCAGCATAGCGGGAGAGCAGTTCTTC. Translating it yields CASSIAGEQFF.

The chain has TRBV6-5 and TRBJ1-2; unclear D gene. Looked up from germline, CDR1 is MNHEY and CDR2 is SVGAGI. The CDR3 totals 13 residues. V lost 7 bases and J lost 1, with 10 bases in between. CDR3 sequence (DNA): TGTGCCAGCACTCCATACAATAACTATGGCTACACCTTC. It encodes CASTPYNNYGYTF.

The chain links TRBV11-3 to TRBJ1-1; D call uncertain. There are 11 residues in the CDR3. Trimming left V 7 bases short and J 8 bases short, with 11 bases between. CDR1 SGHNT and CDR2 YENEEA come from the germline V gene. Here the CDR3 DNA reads TGTGCCAGCAACACTAATGGGGAAGCTTTCTTT. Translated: CASNTNGEAFF.

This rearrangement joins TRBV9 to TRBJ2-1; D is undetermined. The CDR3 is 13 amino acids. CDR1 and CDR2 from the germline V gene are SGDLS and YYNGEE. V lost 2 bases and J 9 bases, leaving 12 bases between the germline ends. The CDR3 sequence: CASSVPTAGEQFF. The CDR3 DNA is TGTGCCAGCAGCGTCCCAACGGCCGGTGAGCAGTTCTTC.

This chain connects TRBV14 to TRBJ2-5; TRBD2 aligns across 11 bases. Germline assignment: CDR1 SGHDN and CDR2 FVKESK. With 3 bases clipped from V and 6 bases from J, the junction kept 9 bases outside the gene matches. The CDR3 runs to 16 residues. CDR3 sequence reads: CASSHAGLAGGKTQYF. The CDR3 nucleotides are TGTGCCAGCAGCCACGCCGGGCTAGCGGGAGGCAAGACCCAGTACTTC.

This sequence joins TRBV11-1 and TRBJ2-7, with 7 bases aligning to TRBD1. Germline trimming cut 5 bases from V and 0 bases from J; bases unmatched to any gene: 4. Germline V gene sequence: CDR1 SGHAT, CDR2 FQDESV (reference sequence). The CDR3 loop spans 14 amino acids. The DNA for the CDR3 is TGTGCCAGCAGCGAGGACAGGAGCTCCTACGAGCAGTACTTC. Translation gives CASSEDRSSYEQYF.

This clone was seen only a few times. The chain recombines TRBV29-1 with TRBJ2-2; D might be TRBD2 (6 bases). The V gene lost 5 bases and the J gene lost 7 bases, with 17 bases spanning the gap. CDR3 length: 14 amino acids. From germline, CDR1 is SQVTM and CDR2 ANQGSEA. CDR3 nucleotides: TGCAGCGTTTTTGGGACTGCACGACACGGGGAGCTGTTTTTT. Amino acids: CSVFGTARHGELFF.

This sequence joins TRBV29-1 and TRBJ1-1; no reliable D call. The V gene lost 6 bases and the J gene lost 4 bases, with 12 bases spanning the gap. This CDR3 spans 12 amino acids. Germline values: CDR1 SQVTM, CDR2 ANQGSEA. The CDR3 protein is CSVVDGVTEAFF. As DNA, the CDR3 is TGCAGCGTGGTAGATGGGGTCACTGAAGCTTTCTTT.